Presented here are 20 T cell receptor beta chains from one specimen sequenced in a study of CD4 T cells in relation to SARS-CoV-2 and coronaviruses. Profiling relied on immunoSEQ multiplex PCR, and the TCRdb table lists in-frame clones only, not all of them. The sample has roughly 71,000 clones; 85% to 90% are singletons. CD4+ T cells from unexposed donors were obtained before the COVID-19 pandemic (2011-2018). Sequenced material: memory CD4+ T cells from PBMCs. The receptors here all came from a human donor in good health.

This rearrangement joins TRBV30 to TRBJ2-1; tentatively, D is TRBD2 (7 bases). CDR3 size: 15 residues. Germline-derived CDR1 and CDR2 are GTSNPN and SVGIG (reference sequence). The V and J ends lost 2 bases and 0 bases respectively, with 11 bases between them. The DNA of the CDR3 is TGTGCCTGGAGTCCCGCGGGGGCCTCCTACAATGAGCAGTTCTTC. It translates to CAWSPAGASYNEQFF.

The chain has TRBV19 and TRBJ2-7; D possibly matches TRBD1 or TRBD2 (6 bases each). Trimming cost V 9 bases and J 0 bases, with 15 bases left between them. Germline values: CDR1 LNHDA, CDR2 SQIVND (reference sequence). The CDR3 is made up of 14 amino acids. In DNA, the CDR3 is TGTGCCAGCCGGGGGACATCTAGCTCCTACGAGCAGTACTTC. It yields the protein CASRGTSSSYEQYF. The whole variable domain, remainder taken from reference TRBV19 and TRBJ2-7, is DGGITQSPKYLFRKEGQNVTLSCEQNLNHDAMYWYRQDPGQGLRLIYYSQIVNDFQKGDIAEGYSVSREKKESFPLTVTSAQKNPTAFYLCASRGTSSSYEQYFGPGTRLTVT.

This chain links TRBV19 with TRBJ2-3; 8 nucleotides align to TRBD2. The CDR3 has 16 residues. V was clipped by 7 bases and J by 6 bases; unmatched bases: 15. Germline V gene data show CDR1 as LNHDA and CDR2 as SQIVND (reference sequence). The CDR3 coding sequence is TGTGCCAGTACCCTAGGGGGACGGGAGGGCCCTGATACGCAGTATTTT. Translation: CASTLGGREGPDTQYF.

The chain combines TRBV15 with TRBJ2-6; no definite D call. This CDR3 region has 15 residues. From germline, CDR1 is LNHNV and CDR2 YYDKDF (reference sequence). V was pared by 0 bases and J by 1 base, with 4 bases between. CDR3 sequence reads: CATSRDMSGANVLTF. The CDR3 nucleotides read TGTGCCACCAGCAGAGATATGTCTGGGGCCAACGTCCTGACTTTC. Using reference TRBV15 and TRBJ2-6 for the parts outside the CDR3, the full variable domain is DAMVIQNPRYQVTQFGKPVTLSCSQTLNHNVMYWYQQKSSQAPKLLFHYYDKDFNNEADTPDNFQSRRPNTSFCFLDIRSPGLGDTAMYLCATSRDMSGANVLTFGAGSRLTVL.

The chain has TRBV19 and TRBJ2-3, with D possibly being TRBD1 (5 bases). Trimming took 3 bases from V and 6 from J, leaving 10 bases between them. The CDR3 spans 13 residues. Germline CDR1 reads LNHDA; CDR2 reads SQIVND (reference sequence). CDR3 bases: TGTGCCAGTAGTATGGGGCCCGGGGATACGCAGTATTTT. This translates into CASSMGPGDTQYF.

The chain combines TRBV19 with TRBJ2-7; D unclear. CDR1 is LNHDA and CDR2 is SQIVND in the germline V gene (reference sequence). This CDR3 is built from 14 residues. Trimming removed 6 bases from V and 0 bases from J, with 12 bases in between. The CDR3, as DNA: TGTGCCAGTAGCCACAGTGGAAGCTCCTACGAGCAGTACTTC. It specifies CASSHSGSSYEQYF.

The chain carries TRBV2 and TRBJ2-1, with TRBD1 matching over 10 bases. The CDR3 totals 14 residues. CDR1 and CDR2 from the germline V gene are SNHLY and FYNNEI. J was trimmed by 8 bases and V by 7 bases; bases with no gene match: 8. The CDR3: CASTRDRGRDEQFF. CDR3 in DNA: TGTGCCAGCACTCGGGACAGGGGCAGGGATGAGCAGTTCTTC.

The rearrangement uses TRBV7-9 and TRBJ1-1; a weak D match, TRBD1 (5 bases). V was clipped by 1 base and J by 3 bases, with 6 bases between them. This CDR3 comprises 13 residues. Germline V gives CDR1 SEHNR, CDR2 FQNEAQ (reference sequence). The CDR3 here is CASSLVRDTEAFF. DNA for the CDR3: TGTGCCAGCAGCTTAGTCAGGGACACTGAAGCTTTCTTT.

The chain uses TRBV3-1 (or the pseudogene TRBV3-2) and TRBJ1-1, with D unclear. From germline, CDR1 is LGHDT and CDR2 YNNKEL (reference sequence). CDR3 length: 14 residues. V was clipped by 1 base and J by 4 bases, with 10 bases between them. The CDR3 sequence is CASSQAGGGTEAFF. The CDR3 bases are TGTGCCAGCAGCCAAGCGGGAGGTGGCACTGAAGCTTTCTTT.

The J gene is TRBJ2-7, the V gene TRBV2; TRBD2 matches 8 bases. After removal of 7 bases from V and 5 bases from J, the junction contained 13 bases not matched to a gene. The germline V gene encodes CDR1 SNHLY and CDR2 FYNNEI. The CDR3 runs 15 residues. The CDR3 DNA reads TGTGCCAGCATCGAATTTAGCGGGACTATTAACGAGCAGTACTTC. Translated: CASIEFSGTINEQYF.

The rearrangement uses TRBV30 and TRBJ1-6; D gene ambiguous. The CDR3 loop spans 16 amino acids. Germline V CDR1 and CDR2: GTSNPN, SVGIG (reference sequence). The germline V and J ends were trimmed by 0 bases and 7 bases, with 16 bases remaining between them. Written as DNA, the CDR3 is TGTGCCTGGAGTGTATCTATAGTGGGGTCCAATTCACCCCTCCACTTT. Residues: CAWSVSIVGSNSPLHF.

This chain joins TRBV3-1 (or the pseudogene TRBV3-2) and TRBJ2-3; D remains unclear. V shed 1 base and J shed 4 bases, with 9 bases lying between them. CDR3 length: 14 residues. CDR1 and CDR2 (germline): LGHDT, YNNKEL (reference sequence). The CDR3 nucleotides read TGTGCCAGCAGCCAAGCGCGGTCGGCAGATACGCAGTATTTT. Translating it yields CASSQARSADTQYF.

This rearrangement joins TRBV5-6 to TRBJ2-3; tentatively, D is TRBD2 (6 bases). The CDR3 sequence is 13 residues long. CDR1 is SGHDT, CDR2 YYEEEE, per germline. Between the trimmed V and J ends, which lost 0 bases and 7 bases, there was a span of 9 bases. Here the CDR3 reads CASSLGGVYTQYF. In nucleotides, the CDR3 is TGTGCCAGCAGCTTGGGCGGGGTATATACGCAGTATTTT. Together with reference TRBV5-6 and TRBJ2-3, the CDR3 gives the full variable domain: DAGVTQSPTHLIKTRGQQVTLRCSPKSGHDTVSWYQQALGQGPQFIFQYYEEEERQRGNFPDRFSGHQFPNYSSELNVNALLLGDSALYLCASSLGGVYTQYFGPGTRLTVL.

V gene TRBV5-1 combines with J gene TRBJ2-1; possibly TRBD2 for D (5 bases). V gave up 3 bases and J gave up 5 bases, with 9 bases separating them. The CDR3 has 13 residues. Looked up from germline, CDR1 is SGHRS and CDR2 is YFSETQ. In DNA form, the CDR3 reads TGCGCCAGCAGCTCGTCCGGGGACAATGAGCAGTTCTTC. It translates to CASSSSGDNEQFF. The full variable domain, completed using reference TRBV5-1 and TRBJ2-1, is KAGVTQTPRYLIKTRGQQVTLSCSPISGHRSVSWYQQTPGQGLQFLFEYFSETQRNKGNFPGRFSGRQFSNSRSEMNVSTLELGDSALYLCASSSSGDNEQFFGPGTRLTVL.

This rearrangement joins TRBV15 to TRBJ1-2; 7 bases are shared with TRBD1. Unmatched junction bases numbered 8, after V lost 0 bases and J lost 7 bases. The CDR3 has 15 residues. Germline CDR1 is LNHNV and CDR2 is YYDKDF (reference sequence). CDR3 amino acids: CATSRELTGVAGYTF. DNA of the CDR3: TGTGCCACCAGCAGAGAGCTAACAGGGGTGGCTGGCTACACCTTC.

This clone is a singleton in its sample. The V gene is TRBV5-1, the J gene TRBJ1-5; possibly TRBD1 for D (6 bases). This CDR3 is built from 18 residues. From germline, CDR1 is SGHRS and CDR2 YFSETQ. The ends were cut back, 1 base at V and 2 bases at J, with 19 bases in the middle. The CDR3 DNA reads TGCGCCAGCAGCTTGACCCCCGTGGGGGGCGGGGGCAATCAGCCCCAGCATTTT. Its protein is CASSLTPVGGGGNQPQHF.

The chain uses TRBV9 and TRBJ2-3; 8 bases are a match to TRBD1. V shed 3 bases, J shed 1 base, and the junction held 4 bases outside the gene matches. CDR1 is SGDLS and CDR2 is YYNGEE in the germline V gene. The CDR3 spans 15 residues. CDR3 in amino acids: CASSGNRGGTDTQYF. The DNA for the CDR3 is TGTGCCAGCAGCGGAAACAGGGGGGGCACAGATACGCAGTATTTT.

The gene calls are TRBV12-3 or TRBV12-4 and TRBJ1-6, with unresolved D. With 6 bases removed from V and 18 bases from J, the gap between germline ends came to 15 bases. This CDR3 spans 11 amino acids. The CDR3 reads CASSLGDHHHF. The CDR3 bases are TGTGCCAGCAGCCTAGGTGACCATCACCACTTT.

The chain combines TRBV29-1 with TRBJ2-3; the D gene is possibly TRBD2 (6 bases). Trimming took off 1 base at V and 0 bases at J, with 14 bases between the two ends. This CDR3 spans 16 amino acids. The germline V gene has CDR1 SQVTM and CDR2 ANQGSEA. CDR3 sequence: CSVEGGGTPSTDTQYF. The DNA for the CDR3 is TGCAGCGTTGAAGGGGGAGGTACACCTAGCACAGATACGCAGTATTTT.

The chain has TRBV7-3 and TRBJ2-7, with D perhaps assigned TRBD1 or TRBD2 (5 bases each). The V gene's germline CDR1 is SGHTA and CDR2 FQGTGA. V lost 6 bases and J 0 bases, leaving 12 bases between the germline ends. CDR3 length: 14 residues. The CDR3 is CASSPTGPSYEQYF. Here the CDR3 DNA reads TGTGCCAGCAGTCCAACGGGGCCCTCCTACGAGCAGTACTTC. Looking up the rest from reference TRBV7-3 and TRBJ2-7 gives the full variable domain: GAGVSQTPSNKVTEKGKYVELRCDPISGHTALYWYRQSLGQGPEFLIYFQGTGAADDSGLPNDRFFAVRPEGSVSTLKIQRTERGDSAVYLCASSPTGPSYEQYFGPGTRLTVT.